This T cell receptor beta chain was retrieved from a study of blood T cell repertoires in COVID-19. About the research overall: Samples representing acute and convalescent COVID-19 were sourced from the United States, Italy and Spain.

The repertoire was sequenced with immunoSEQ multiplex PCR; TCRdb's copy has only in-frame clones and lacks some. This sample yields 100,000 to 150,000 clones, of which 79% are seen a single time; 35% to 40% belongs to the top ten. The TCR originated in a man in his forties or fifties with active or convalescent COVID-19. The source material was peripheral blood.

The CDR3 DNA is TGTGCCAGCAGCCAAGAATATTCGGCCTACGAGCAGTACTTC. Its translation: CASSQEYSAYEQYF. The chain carries TRBV3-1 (or the pseudogene TRBV3-2) and TRBJ2-7; D gene ambiguous. Trimming shortened V by 0 bases and J by 2 bases, and 8 bases separated the two germline ends. CDR1 LGHDT and CDR2 YNNKEL come from the germline V gene (reference sequence). CDR3 length equals 14 residues.